The entry that follows covers one TCR beta chain sequence. Its antigen is undetermined. The sample belongs to a study of cytomegalovirus exposure and HLA in healthy donors. General observations from the study: A later analysis revealed that TCR association rates differed between HLA loci, peaking at DRB1 and bottoming out at HLA-C. Later on, a genetic analysis was performed. It linked a missense variant in DCLRE1C with V- and J-gene trimming of TCR beta. Most sequenced TCRs were rare (though some public TCRs occurred in many donors).

PCR involved 60 Vbeta and 13 Jbeta primers. The table came from immunoSEQ multiplex PCR; TCRdb's copy has only in-frame clones and leaves some out. The data contain around 170,000 clones, around 72% of them singletons. The sequence derives from a woman between 45 and 60 years old in good health and CMV-seropositive. The sequencing input was PBMCs.

CDR3 loop: CASSLFGRLDTGELFF. The CDR3 nucleotides read TGTGCCAGCAGCTTATTCGGGAGGCTGGACACCGGGGAGCTGTTTTTT. This sequence joins TRBV7-3 and TRBJ2-2; 7 bases agree with TRBD2. Unmatched junction bases numbered 6, after V lost 2 bases and J lost 3 bases. Germline V gene lookup returns CDR1 SGHTA and CDR2 FQGTGA. There are 16 residues in the CDR3.